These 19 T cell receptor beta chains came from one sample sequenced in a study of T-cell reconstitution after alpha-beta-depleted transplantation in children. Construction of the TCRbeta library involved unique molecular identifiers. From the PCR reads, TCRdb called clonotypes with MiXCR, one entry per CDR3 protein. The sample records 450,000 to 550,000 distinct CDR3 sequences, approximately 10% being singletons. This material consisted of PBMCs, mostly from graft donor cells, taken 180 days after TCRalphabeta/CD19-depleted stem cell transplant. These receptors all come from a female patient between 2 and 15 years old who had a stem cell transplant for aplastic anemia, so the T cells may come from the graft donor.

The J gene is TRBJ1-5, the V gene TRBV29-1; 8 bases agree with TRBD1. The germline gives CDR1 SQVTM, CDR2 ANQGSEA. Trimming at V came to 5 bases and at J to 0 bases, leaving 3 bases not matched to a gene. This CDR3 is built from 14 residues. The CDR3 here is CSVQGAGSNQPQHF. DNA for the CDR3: TGCAGCGTTCAGGGGGCGGGTAGCAATCAGCCCCAGCATTTT.

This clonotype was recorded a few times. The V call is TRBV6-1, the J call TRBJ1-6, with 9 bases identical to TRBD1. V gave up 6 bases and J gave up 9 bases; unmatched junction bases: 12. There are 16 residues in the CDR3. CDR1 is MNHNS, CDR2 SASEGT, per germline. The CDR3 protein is CASRLRVGQGISPLHF. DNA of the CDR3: TGTGCCAGCAGACTCCGCGTCGGACAGGGGATTTCACCCCTCCACTTT.

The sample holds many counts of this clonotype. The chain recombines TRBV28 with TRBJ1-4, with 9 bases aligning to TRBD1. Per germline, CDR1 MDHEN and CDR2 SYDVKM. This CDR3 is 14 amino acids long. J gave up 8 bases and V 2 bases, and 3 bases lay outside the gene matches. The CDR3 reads CASSLGDRVEKLFF. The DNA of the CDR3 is TGTGCCAGCAGTTTAGGGGACAGGGTCGAAAAACTGTTTTTT.

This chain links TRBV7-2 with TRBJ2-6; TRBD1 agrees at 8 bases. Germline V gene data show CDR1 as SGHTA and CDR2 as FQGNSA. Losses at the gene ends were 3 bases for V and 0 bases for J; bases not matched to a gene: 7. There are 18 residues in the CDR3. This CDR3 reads CASSFATGVGSGANVLTF. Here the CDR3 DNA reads TGTGCCAGCAGCTTCGCGACAGGGGTAGGCTCTGGGGCCAACGTCCTGACTTTC.

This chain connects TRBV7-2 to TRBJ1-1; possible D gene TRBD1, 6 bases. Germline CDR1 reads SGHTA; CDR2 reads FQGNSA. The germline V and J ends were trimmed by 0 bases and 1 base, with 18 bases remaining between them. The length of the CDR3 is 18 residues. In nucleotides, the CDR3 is TGTGCCAGCAGCTTAGCTCGCCAACCGAACAGGGCGAACACTGAAGCTTTCTTT. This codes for CASSLARQPNRANTEAFF.

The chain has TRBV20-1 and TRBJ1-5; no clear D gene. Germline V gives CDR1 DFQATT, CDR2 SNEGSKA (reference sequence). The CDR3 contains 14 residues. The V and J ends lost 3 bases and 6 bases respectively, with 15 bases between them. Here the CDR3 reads CSASMTRGGQPQHF. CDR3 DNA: TGCAGTGCTAGTATGACGCGGGGTGGTCAGCCCCAGCATTTT.

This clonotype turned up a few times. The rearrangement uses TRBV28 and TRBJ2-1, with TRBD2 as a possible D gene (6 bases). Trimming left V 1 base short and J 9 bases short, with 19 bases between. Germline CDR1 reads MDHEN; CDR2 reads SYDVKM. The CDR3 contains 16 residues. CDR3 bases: TGTGCCAGCAGTTTATTTGGCGGGACGTTTCTTAGTGAGCAGTTCTTC. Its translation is CASSLFGGTFLSEQFF.

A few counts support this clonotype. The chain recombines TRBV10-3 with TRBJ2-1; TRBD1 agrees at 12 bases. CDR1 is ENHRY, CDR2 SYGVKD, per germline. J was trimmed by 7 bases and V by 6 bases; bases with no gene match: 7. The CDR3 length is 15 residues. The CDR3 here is CAIRGGQGAQNEQFF. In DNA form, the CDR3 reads TGTGCCATCAGGGGGGGACAGGGGGCGCAGAATGAGCAGTTCTTC.

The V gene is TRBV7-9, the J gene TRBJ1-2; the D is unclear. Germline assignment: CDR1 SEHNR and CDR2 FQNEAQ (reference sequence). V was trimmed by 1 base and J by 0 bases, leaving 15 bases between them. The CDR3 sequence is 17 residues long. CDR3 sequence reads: CASSLVSSGRANYGYTF. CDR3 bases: TGTGCCAGCAGCTTAGTTTCGTCGGGCAGAGCTAACTATGGCTACACCTTC.

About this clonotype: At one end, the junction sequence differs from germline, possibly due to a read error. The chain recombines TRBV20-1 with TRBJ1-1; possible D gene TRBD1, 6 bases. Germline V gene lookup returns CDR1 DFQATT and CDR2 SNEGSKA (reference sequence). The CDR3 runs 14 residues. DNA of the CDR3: TGCAGTGCTATCGTAGGGGGTGGGAACGCTGAAGCTTTCTTT. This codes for CSAIVGGGNAEAFF.

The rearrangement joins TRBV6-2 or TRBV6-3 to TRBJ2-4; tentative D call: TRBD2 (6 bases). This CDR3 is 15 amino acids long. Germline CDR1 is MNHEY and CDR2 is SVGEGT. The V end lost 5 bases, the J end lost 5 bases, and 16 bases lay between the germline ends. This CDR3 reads CASSRREYGENIQYF. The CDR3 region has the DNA TGTGCCAGCAGTCGACGGGAGTACGGGGAAAACATTCAGTACTTC.

Here the CDR3 reads CASHTVTSGANVLTF. CDR3 DNA sequence: TGTGCCAGTCACACAGTCACGTCTGGGGCCAACGTCCTGACTTTC. The genes are TRBV19 and TRBJ2-6; D is ambiguous. V lost 8 bases, J lost 1 base, and 12 bases lay in between. The V gene's germline CDR1 is LNHDA and CDR2 SQIVND (reference sequence). The CDR3 length is 15 residues.

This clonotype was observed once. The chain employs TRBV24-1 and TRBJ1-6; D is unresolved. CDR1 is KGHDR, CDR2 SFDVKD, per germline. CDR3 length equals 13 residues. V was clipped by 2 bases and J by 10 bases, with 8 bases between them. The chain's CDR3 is CATSDSHGSPLHF. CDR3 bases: TGTGCCACCAGTGATTCCCATGGGTCACCCCTCCACTTT.

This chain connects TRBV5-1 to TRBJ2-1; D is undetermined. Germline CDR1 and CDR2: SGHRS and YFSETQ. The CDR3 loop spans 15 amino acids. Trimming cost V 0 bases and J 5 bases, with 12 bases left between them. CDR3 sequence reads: CASSLEVYQHNEQFF. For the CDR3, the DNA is TGCGCCAGCAGCTTGGAAGTATACCAGCACAATGAGCAGTTCTTC. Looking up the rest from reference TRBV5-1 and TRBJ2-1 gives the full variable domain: KAGVTQTPRYLIKTRGQQVTLSCSPISGHRSVSWYQQTPGQGLQFLFEYFSETQRNKGNFPGRFSGRQFSNSRSEMNVSTLELGDSALYLCASSLEVYQHNEQFFGPGTRLTVL.

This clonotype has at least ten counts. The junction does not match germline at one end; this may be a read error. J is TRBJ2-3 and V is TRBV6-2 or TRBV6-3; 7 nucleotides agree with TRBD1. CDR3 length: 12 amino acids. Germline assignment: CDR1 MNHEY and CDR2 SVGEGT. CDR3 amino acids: CASSTRPGTECF. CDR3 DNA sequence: TGTGCCAGCAGTACTCGCCCCGGGACAGAGTGTTTT.

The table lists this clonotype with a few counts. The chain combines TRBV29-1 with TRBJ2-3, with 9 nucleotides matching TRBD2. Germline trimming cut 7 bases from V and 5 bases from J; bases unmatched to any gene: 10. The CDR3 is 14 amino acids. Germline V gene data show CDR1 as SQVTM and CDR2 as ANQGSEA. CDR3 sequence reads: CSASLSGRGDTQYF. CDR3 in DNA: TGCAGCGCTTCCCTTAGCGGGAGAGGAGATACGCAGTATTTT.

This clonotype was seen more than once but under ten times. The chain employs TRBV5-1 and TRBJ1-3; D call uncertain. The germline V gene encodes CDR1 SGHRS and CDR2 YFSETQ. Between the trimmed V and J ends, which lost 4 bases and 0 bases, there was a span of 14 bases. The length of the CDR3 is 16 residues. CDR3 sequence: CASSLAGRSSGNTIYF. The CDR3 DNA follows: TGCGCCAGCAGCCTCGCAGGACGGAGCTCTGGAAACACCATATATTTT.

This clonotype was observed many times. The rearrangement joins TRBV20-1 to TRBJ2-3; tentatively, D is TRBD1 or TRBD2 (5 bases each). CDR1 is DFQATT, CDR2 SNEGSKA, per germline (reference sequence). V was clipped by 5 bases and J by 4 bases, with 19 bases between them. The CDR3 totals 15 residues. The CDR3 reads CSAPSGSRGADTQYF. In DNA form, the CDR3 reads TGCAGTGCTCCCTCGGGAAGTCGAGGGGCAGATACGCAGTATTTT.

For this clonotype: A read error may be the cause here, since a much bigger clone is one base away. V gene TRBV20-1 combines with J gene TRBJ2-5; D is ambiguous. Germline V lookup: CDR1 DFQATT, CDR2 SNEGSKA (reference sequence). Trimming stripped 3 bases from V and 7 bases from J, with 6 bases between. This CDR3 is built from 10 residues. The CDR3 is CSASIRTQYF. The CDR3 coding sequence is TGCAGTGCTAGTATCCGGACCCAGTACTTC.